Sequencing of this TCR beta chain was carried out in a study of blood T cell repertoires in COVID-19. The CDR3 is 11 residues long. CDR1 and CDR2 (germline): GTSNPN, SVGIG (reference sequence). Trimming stripped 3 bases from V and 13 bases from J, with 12 bases between. TCRdb's copy holds only in-frame clones and misses some; the assay was immunoSEQ multiplex PCR. The profile shows about 150,000 clones, around 91% of them singletons. This receptor was taken from a woman in her thirties or forties with acute or convalescent COVID-19. Sequencing used peripheral blood. The V and J genes are TRBV30 and TRBJ1-4, with D possibly matching TRBD1 (5 bases). CDR3 sequence (DNA): TGTGCCTGGAGCCACCCAGGGCGACTGTTTTTT. This gives the protein CAWSHPGRLFF. Supplemented by reference TRBV30 and TRBJ1-4, the full variable domain reads SQTIHQWPATLVQPVGSPLSLECTVEGTSNPNLYWYRQAAGRGLQLLFYSVGIGQISSEVPQNLSASRPQDRQFILSSKKLLLSDSGFYLCAWSHPGRLFFGSGTQLSVL.